This T cell receptor (beta chain) came from a study of blood T cell repertoires in COVID-19. The protocol was immunoSEQ multiplex PCR, while the TCRdb copy is restricted to in-frame clones and leaves out a portion. The profile shows 150,000 to 200,000 clones, more than 70% of them singletons. With 4 bases clipped from V and 6 bases from J, the junction kept 0 bases outside the gene matches. CDR3 length: 11 residues. Germline CDR1 reads SGHNT; CDR2 reads YYREEE (reference sequence). Participant ages covered roughly 18 to 89 years across around 22 US areas. The V gene is TRBV5-4, the J gene TRBJ1-2; 7 nucleotides agree with TRBD1. Sequenced sample: PBMCs or T cells enriched from blood (not recorded which). The TCR sequence derives from a man aged 55 to 70 who had recovered from COVID-19. The CDR3 is CASSGTDGYTF. The CDR3 DNA sequence: TGTGCCAGCAGCGGGACAGATGGCTACACCTTC.